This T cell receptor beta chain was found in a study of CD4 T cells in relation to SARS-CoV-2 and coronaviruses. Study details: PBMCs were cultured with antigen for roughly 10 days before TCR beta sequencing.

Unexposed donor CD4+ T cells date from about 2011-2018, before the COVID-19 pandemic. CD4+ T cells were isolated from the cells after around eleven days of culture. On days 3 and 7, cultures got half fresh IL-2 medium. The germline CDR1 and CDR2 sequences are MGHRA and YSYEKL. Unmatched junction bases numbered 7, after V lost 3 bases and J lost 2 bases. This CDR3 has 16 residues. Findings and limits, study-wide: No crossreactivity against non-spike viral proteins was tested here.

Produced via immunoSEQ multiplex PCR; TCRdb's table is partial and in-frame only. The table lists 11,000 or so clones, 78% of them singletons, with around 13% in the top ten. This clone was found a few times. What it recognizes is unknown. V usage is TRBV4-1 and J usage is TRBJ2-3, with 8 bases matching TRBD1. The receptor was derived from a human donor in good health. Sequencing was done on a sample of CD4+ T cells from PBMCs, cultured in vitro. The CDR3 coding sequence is TGCGCCAGCAGCCAGGGTCAGGGGGCTTCCACAGATACGCAGTATTTT. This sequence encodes CASSQGQGASTDTQYF.